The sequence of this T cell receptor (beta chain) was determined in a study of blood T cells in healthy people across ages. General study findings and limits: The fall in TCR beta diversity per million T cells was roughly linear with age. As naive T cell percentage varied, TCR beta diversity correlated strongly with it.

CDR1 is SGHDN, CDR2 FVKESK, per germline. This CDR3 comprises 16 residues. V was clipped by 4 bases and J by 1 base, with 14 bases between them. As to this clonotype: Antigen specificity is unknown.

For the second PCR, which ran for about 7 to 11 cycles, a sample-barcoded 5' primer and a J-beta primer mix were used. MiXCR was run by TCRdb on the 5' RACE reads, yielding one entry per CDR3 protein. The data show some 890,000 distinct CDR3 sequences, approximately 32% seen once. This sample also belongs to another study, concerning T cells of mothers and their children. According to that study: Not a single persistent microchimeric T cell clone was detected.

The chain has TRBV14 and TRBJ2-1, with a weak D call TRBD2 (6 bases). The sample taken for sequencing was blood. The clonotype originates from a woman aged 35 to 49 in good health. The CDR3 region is CASSPTEGLSYNEQFF. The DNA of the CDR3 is TGTGCCAGCAGCCCCACGGAGGGGCTATCCTACAATGAGCAGTTCTTC.